The 13 T cell receptor beta chains presented below share a single source sample, sequenced in a study of monozygotic twins with inflammatory bowel disease. TCRdb reprocessed the 5' RACE reads, keeping one entry per CDR3 protein, no DNA. Its clone listing holds 110,000 to 150,000 distinct CDR3 sequences. Input material: blood. Source of these receptors: a human donor with ulcerative colitis or Crohn's disease, or a healthy co-twin of an affected twin (not recorded which).

The V and J genes are TRBV5-1 and TRBJ2-1; TCRdb names TRBD2, which stays unverified in the absence of DNA. CDR3 size: 16 residues. Germline assignment: CDR1 SGHRS and CDR2 YFSETQ. The CDR3 here is CASSLALAGEGDEQFF.

The rearrangement links TRBV6-2 or TRBV6-3 to TRBJ1-5; no DNA is available, so the TRBD1 call from TCRdb remains unchecked. This CDR3 is built from 14 residues. CDR1 and CDR2 (germline): MNHEY, SVGEGT. The CDR3: CASSSGTSMPPQHF.

The V call is TRBV7-9, the J call TRBJ2-2; TCRdb lists TRBD2, though no DNA is available to test this call. This CDR3 has 14 residues. Germline CDR1 SEHNR, CDR2 FQNEAQ (reference sequence). The CDR3 is CASSLEAVTGELFF.

The chain combines TRBV7-9 with TRBJ2-7; TCRdb outputs TRBD2, but without DNA this stays unchecked. The length of the CDR3 is 14 residues. Germline assignment: CDR1 SEHNR and CDR2 FQNEAQ (reference sequence). The CDR3 loop is CASSPPSGPYEQYF.

This chain links TRBV5-1 with TRBJ1-1; TCRdb's D call, TRBD1, is unchecked because there is no DNA. The germline gives CDR1 SGHRS, CDR2 YFSETQ. The CDR3 covers 14 residues. The chain's CDR3 is CAISLERTGIEAFF.

J is TRBJ2-3 and V is TRBV5-1; the TCRdb D gene call, TRBD2, has no DNA to confirm it. The CDR3 runs 15 residues. The germline V gene encodes CDR1 SGHRS and CDR2 YFSETQ. This CDR3 reads CASSQKRDVGDTQYF.

This chain joins TRBV7-2 and TRBJ1-4; no DNA is available, so the TRBD1 call from TCRdb remains unchecked. CDR3 length equals 12 residues. Germline V gene sequence: CDR1 SGHTA, CDR2 FQGNSA. The CDR3 here is CASSLGTGRLFF.

This chain uses TRBV5-1 with TRBJ1-1; lacking DNA, the TRBD1 call made by TCRdb goes unchecked. The length of the CDR3 is 15 residues. The germline CDR1 and CDR2 sequences are SGHRS and YFSETQ. CDR3 sequence: CASSPRGGGETEAFF.

This chain connects TRBV19 to TRBJ2-1; TCRdb lists TRBD2, though no DNA is available to test this call. Per germline, CDR1 LNHDA and CDR2 SQIVND (reference sequence). The CDR3 is 14 amino acids. The CDR3 loop reads CASMGGRAVNEQFF.

The chain couples TRBV5-1 to TRBJ2-7; as DNA is missing, the TRBD1 call by TCRdb cannot be tested. This CDR3 comprises 14 residues. CDR1 is SGHRS, CDR2 YFSETQ, per germline. The CDR3 here is CASSTLDRGREQYF.

V gene TRBV12-3 or TRBV12-4 combines with J gene TRBJ2-3. The CDR3 runs to 13 residues. The CDR3 spells CASSSTRGDTQYF.

This chain links TRBV20-1 with TRBJ2-3; lacking DNA, the TRBD2 call made by TCRdb goes unchecked. CDR1 and CDR2 from the germline V gene are DFQATT and SNEGSKA (reference sequence). The CDR3 runs to 14 residues. CDR3 residues: CSAIPTSSSDTQYF.

This rearrangement joins TRBV28 to TRBJ1-3. Germline loops: CDR1 MDHEN, CDR2 SYDVKM. The CDR3 runs 13 residues. CDR3 amino acids: CASSFSGVDTIYF.